The T cell receptor (beta chain) described here comes from a study of OX40 agonist ivuxolimab in advanced cancers. About the research overall: Participants averaged about 60 years of age (range about 23 to 80) and were over 75% male.

Assay: immunoSEQ multiplex PCR; the TCRdb copy retains only in-frame clones and omits some. The repertoire holds approximately 80,000 clones, less than 95% seen once, with under 0.35% in the top ten. CDR1 SGHAT and CDR2 FQNNGV come from the germline V gene. There are 16 residues in the CDR3. V lost 3 bases, J lost 8 bases, and 21 bases lay in between. Enrollment shut out patients with autoimmune disease history or systemic immunosuppression. The receptor's source is an adult with an advanced solid tumor such as melanoma, head and neck, liver or kidney cancer. The chain has TRBV11-2 and TRBJ2-3; D tentatively fits TRBD1 or TRBD2 (6 bases each). The starting material was CD4+ or CD8+ T cells sorted from blood, obtained in a trial of the OX40 agonist ivuxolimab. The CDR3 protein is CASSFGSGAGPVTQYF. The CDR3 region has the DNA TGTGCCAGCAGCTTCGGGTCGGGGGCCGGGCCAGTTACGCAGTATTTT.